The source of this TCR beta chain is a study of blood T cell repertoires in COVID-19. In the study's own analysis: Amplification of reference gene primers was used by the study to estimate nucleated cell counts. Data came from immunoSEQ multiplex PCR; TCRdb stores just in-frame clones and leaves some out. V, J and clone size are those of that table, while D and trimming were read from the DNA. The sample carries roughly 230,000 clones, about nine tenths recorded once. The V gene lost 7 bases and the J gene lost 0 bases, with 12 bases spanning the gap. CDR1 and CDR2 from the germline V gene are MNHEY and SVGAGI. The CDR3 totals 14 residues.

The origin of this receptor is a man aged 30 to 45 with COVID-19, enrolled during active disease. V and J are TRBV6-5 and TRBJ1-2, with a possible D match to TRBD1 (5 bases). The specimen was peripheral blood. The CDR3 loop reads CASTGSGSNYGYTF. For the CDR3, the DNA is TGTGCCAGCACAGGGTCCGGTTCTAACTATGGCTACACCTTC.